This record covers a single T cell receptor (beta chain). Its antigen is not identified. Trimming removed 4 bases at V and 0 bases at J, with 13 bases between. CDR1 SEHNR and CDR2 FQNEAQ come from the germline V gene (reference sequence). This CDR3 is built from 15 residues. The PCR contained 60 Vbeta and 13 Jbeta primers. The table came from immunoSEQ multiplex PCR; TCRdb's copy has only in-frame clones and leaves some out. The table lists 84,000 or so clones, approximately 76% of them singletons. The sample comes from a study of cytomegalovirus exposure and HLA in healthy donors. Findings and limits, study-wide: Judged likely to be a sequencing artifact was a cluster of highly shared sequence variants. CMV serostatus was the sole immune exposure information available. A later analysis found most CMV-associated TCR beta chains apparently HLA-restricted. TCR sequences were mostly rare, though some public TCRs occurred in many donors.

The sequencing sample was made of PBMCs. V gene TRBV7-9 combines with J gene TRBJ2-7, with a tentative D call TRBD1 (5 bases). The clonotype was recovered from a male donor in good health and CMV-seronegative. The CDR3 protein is CASSSPDTLSYEQYF. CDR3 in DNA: TGTGCCAGCAGCTCCCCGGACACACTCTCCTACGAGCAGTACTTC.